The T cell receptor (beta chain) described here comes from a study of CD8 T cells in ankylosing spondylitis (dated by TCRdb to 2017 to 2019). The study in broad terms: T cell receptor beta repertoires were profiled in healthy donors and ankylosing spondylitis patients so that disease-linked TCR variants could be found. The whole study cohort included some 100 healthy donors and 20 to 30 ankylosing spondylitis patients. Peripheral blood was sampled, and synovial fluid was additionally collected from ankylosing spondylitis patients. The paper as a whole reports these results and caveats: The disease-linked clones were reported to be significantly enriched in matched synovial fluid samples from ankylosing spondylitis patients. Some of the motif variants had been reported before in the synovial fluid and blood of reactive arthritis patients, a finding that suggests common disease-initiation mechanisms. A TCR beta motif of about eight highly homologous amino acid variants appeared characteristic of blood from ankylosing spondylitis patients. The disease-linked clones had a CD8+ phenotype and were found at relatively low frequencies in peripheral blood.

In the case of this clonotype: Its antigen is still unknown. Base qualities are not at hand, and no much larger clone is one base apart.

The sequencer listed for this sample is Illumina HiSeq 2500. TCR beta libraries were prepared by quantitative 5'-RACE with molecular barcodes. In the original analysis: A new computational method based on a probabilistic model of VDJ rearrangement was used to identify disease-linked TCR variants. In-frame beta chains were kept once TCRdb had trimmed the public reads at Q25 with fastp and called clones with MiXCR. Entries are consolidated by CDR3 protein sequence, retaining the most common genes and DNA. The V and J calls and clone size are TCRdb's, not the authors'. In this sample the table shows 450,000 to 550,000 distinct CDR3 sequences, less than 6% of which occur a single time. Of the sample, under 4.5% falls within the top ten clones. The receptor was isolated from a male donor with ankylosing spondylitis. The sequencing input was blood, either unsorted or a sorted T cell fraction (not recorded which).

The CDR3 reads CATSEGTGQGIQETQYF. The DNA reads as follows: TGTGCCACCAGTGAGGGGACGGGACAGGGGATCCAAGAGACCCAGTACTTC. The V gene is TRBV24-1 and the J gene is TRBJ2-5, with TRBD1 identical over 10 junction bases. The CDR3 has 17 amino acids, counting the end cysteine and phenylalanine. Only the CDR3 DNA stays, 51 bases, in frame from base 1. Based on the germline V gene, the CDR1 and CDR2 sequences are KGHDR and SFDVKD. V trim: 4 bases; J trim: 1 base; unmatched bases: 8.